Each of the 23 T cell receptor delta chains below was sequenced from the same sample in a study of gamma-delta chains in newborns, infants, children (dated by TCRdb to between 2018 and 2020). TCRdb shows the sequencer as Illumina MiSeq. After TCRdb called clones again from the public reads with CATT, rows with identical DNA were merged. This sample has roughly 3,100 delta-chain clones in its table, and 2.6% of those were observed once. The ten largest account for 5.5% to 7.5% of the sample. Sequenced: blood. The receptors shown here come from a child who was a newborn, infant or young child, either healthy, febrile or measles-vaccinated (not recorded which).

In its sample, this clone ranks as medium-sized (0.01 to 0.1%). The chain recombines TRDV2 with TRDJ1; 7 nucleotides match TRDD3. Germline CDR1 reads GEAIGNYY; CDR2 reads EKD. The CDR3 length is 17 residues. The V segment lost 3 bases and the J segment 0 bases; nucleotides outside the gene matches: 12. CDR3 DNA sequence: TGTGCCTGTGACGCACTGGGGATTTCACTGTACACCGATAAACTCATCTTT. As protein: CACDALGISLYTDKLIF.

This clone qualifies as medium-sized. This CDR3 is also generated by other DNA sequences in the sample. The CDR3 nucleotides are TGTGCCTGTGACAATGTGGCCACAGGACCCCCCGGCGCGCCCGAAAAAACATTTTATCTGACCGATAAACTCATCTTT. Translation: CACDNVATGPPGAPEKTFYLTDKLIF. This chain joins TRDV2 and TRDJ1; D unclear. This CDR3 is built from 26 residues. Looked up from germline, CDR1 is GEAIGNYY and CDR2 is EKD. The ends were cut back, 2 bases at V and 2 bases at J, with 47 bases in the middle.

As for this clone: A much larger clone lies one base from this, so it may be a read error. The chain links TRDV2 to TRDJ1; 10 nucleotides align to TRDD3. The V gene's germline CDR1 is GEAIGNYY and CDR2 EKD. The CDR3 spans 20 residues. After removal of 1 base from V and 1 base from J, the junction contained 17 bases not matched to a gene. This chain's CDR3 is CACDTVVTGGCLPTTDKLIF. Written as DNA, the CDR3 is TGTGCCTGTGACACGGTTGTTACTGGGGGATGCCTCCCGACCACCGATAAACTCATCTTT.

This clone was recorded a few times. At one of its ends the junction is not consistent with the germline gene, which may arise from a read error. The sample carries other DNA sequences with the same CDR3. The V and J genes are TRDV2 and TRDJ1, with a possible D match to TRDD3 (7 bases). The CDR3 sequence is 21 residues long. Germline loops: CDR1 GEAIGNYY, CDR2 EKD. The CDR3 spells CACDTLPPTMVGDPDTDKLIF. The CDR3 bases are TGTGCCTGTGACACCCTTCCTCCTACGATGGTGGGGGACCCAGACACCGATAAGCTCATCTTT.

This clone was counted between two and nine times. Distinct nucleotide sequences in the sample also encode this CDR3. The CDR3, as DNA: TGTGCCTGTGAGTCACTTCCGCCGACTCGTACTGGGGGATACTCAGGGGAGACAGATAAACTCATCTTT. Translating gives CACESLPPTRTGGYSGETDKLIF. The V and J genes are TRDV2 and TRDJ1; 12 bases line up with TRDD3. J lost 5 bases, V lost 4 bases, and 31 bases had no gene match. Germline V gene data show CDR1 as GEAIGNYY and CDR2 as EKD. There are 23 residues in the CDR3.

This clone has only a few counts. Relative to the germline gene, one junction end is altered; a read error may explain this. The V and J genes are TRDV2 and TRDJ3, with 7 bases lining up with TRDD3. The germline gives CDR1 GEAIGNYY, CDR2 EKD. CDR3 length equals 18 residues. In nucleotides, the CDR3 is TGTGCCTGTGACGCCACTGGGGCGAGCTCCTGGGACACCCGACAGACGTTTTTC. Its translation is CACDATGASSWDTRQTFF.

About this clone itself: A much larger clone lies a single base off, so this may be a read error. The CDR3 DNA sequence: TGTGCCTGTGACCCACAGGGGGATCCACACACCGATAAACTCATCTTT. Translation gives CACDPQGDPHTDKLIF. This chain links TRDV2 with TRDJ1; 7 bases match TRDD3. This CDR3 is built from 16 residues. V shed 3 bases and J 0 bases; nucleotides not matched to a gene: 9. Germline V gene data show CDR1 as GEAIGNYY and CDR2 as EKD.

As to this clone: A clone one base away is much larger, so this may be a read error. The identical CDR3 is also encoded by other nucleotide sequences in the sample. The chain employs TRDV2 and TRDJ1, with a possible D match to TRDD3 (6 bases). The CDR3 has 15 residues. Trimming took off 3 bases at V and 3 bases at J, with 16 bases between the two ends. Per the germline V gene, CDR1 is GEAIGNYY and CDR2 is EKD. Here the CDR3 DNA reads TGTGCCTGTGACGTTGGGGGGTATTTCTCCGATAAACTCATCTTT. Translated, it gives CACDVGGYFSDKLIF.

As concerns this clone: A much larger clone lies a single base off, so this may be a read error. This chain joins TRDV2 and TRDJ1; TRDD3 aligns across 10 bases. The CDR3 covers 18 residues. V was pared by 5 bases and J by 4 bases, with 18 bases of the junction left unmatched. Germline V lookup: CDR1 GEAIGNYY, CDR2 EKD. The CDR3 loop reads CACVLIPTGGSESDKLIF. The CDR3 bases are TGTGCCTGTGTCCTTATTCCTACTGGGGGATCGGAGAGCGATAAACTCATCTTT.

As concerns this clone: A much larger clone lies one base from this, so it may be a read error. The V and J genes are TRDV2 and TRDJ1; the D gene is possibly TRDD3 (6 bases). CDR3 length: 15 amino acids. Per the germline V gene, CDR1 is GEAIGNYY and CDR2 is EKD. The CDR3 DNA is TGTGCCTGTGGCACCGTGGGGGTTGACACCGATAAACTCATCTTT. Translating gives CACGTVGVDTDKLIF.

This clone was detected a few times. The chain combines TRDV2 with TRDJ3; D remains ambiguous. CDR1 and CDR2 (germline): GEAIGNYY, EKD. V dropped 0 bases and J dropped 0 bases, with 8 bases sitting between them. This CDR3 spans 17 amino acids. Here the CDR3 DNA reads TGTGCCTGTGACACCCCAGAAAACTCCTGGGACACCCGACAGATGTTTTTC. The encoded protein is CACDTPENSWDTRQMFF.

Only a few counts were recorded for this clone. A far larger clone lies a single base away; this is likely a read error. The same CDR3 can be traced to other DNA sequences in this sample. V and J are TRDV2 and TRDJ1; TRDD3 aligns across 11 bases. This CDR3 spans 16 amino acids. Looked up from germline, CDR1 is GEAIGNYY and CDR2 is EKD. The CDR3 sequence: CACDPLANGGYEELIF. The CDR3 bases are TGCGCCTGTGACCCGCTTGCAAATGGGGGATACGAAGAACTCATCTTT.

There are a few counts of this clone. It may be a read error: a sequence one base away is much more abundant. The same CDR3 can be traced to other DNA sequences in this sample. V gene TRDV2 combines with J gene TRDJ3, with D possibly matching TRDD3 (5 bases). The CDR3 runs 17 residues. From germline, CDR1 is GEAIGNYY and CDR2 EKD. CDR3 sequence reads: CACDNLRGSWDTRQMFF. CDR3 DNA sequence: TGTGCCTGTGACAATTTGAGGGGCTCCTGGGACACCCGGCAGATGTTTTTC.

The V and J genes are TRDV2 and TRDJ1; no firm D call. Trimming took 0 bases from V and 2 from J, leaving 12 bases between them. The length of the CDR3 is 15 residues. Germline values: CDR1 GEAIGNYY, CDR2 EKD. CDR3 sequence reads: CACDTVGGSTDKLIF. CDR3 sequence (DNA): TGTGCCTGTGACACCGTGGGTGGGTCGACCGATAAACTCATCTTT.

Worth noting for this clone: A far larger clone differs by one base, so this is likely a read error. CDR3 amino acids: CACDALLGEAYTDKLIF. DNA for the CDR3: TGTGCCTGTGACGCCTTACTGGGGGAGGCGTACACCGATAAACTCATCTTT. This chain links TRDV2 with TRDJ1, with 9 bases matching TRDD3. The J gene is absent in TCRdb and was assigned here via DNA matching to germline. The CDR3 covers 17 residues. The germline gives CDR1 GEAIGNYY, CDR2 EKD. V trimming: 3 bases; J trimming: 0 bases; junction bases outside the gene matches: 10.

This clone qualifies as medium-sized. This chain connects TRDV2 to TRDJ1; 11 bases are a match to TRDD3. CDR3 size: 16 residues. With 0 bases clipped from V and 8 bases from J, the junction kept 10 bases outside the gene matches. Germline-derived CDR1 and CDR2 are GEAIGNYY and EKD. The CDR3 nucleotides read TGTGCCTGTGACACCGTTGGGGGATACGAGAAGGGGAAACTCATCTTT. This codes for CACDTVGGYEKGKLIF.

This clone was observed a few times. A much more abundant neighbour one base away suggests this may be a read error. The rearrangement links TRDV2 to TRDJ1, with 8 positions matching TRDD3. V lost 0 bases, J lost 5 bases, and 19 bases stayed unmatched. Looked up from germline, CDR1 is GEAIGNYY and CDR2 is EKD. This CDR3 contains 19 residues. CDR3 residues: CACDTVGGWGTGTSDKLIF. CDR3 DNA sequence: TGTGCCTGTGACACCGTCGGTGGCTGGGGGACCGGCACTAGTGATAAACTCATCTTT.

By sample fraction, this clone is medium-sized. The chain links TRDV2 to TRDJ1; 13 bases align to TRDD3. Germline V CDR1 and CDR2: GEAIGNYY, EKD. This CDR3 has 14 residues. V dropped 0 bases and J dropped 8; count of bases not matched to a gene: 2. The CDR3 reads CACDTLLGDTKLIF. In nucleotides, the CDR3 is TGTGCCTGTGACACCCTACTGGGGGATACGAAACTCATCTTT.

As to this clone: This could be a read error, since a much larger clone is one nucleotide away. The chain employs TRDV2 and TRDJ1; TRDD3 is a possible D gene (5 bases). Per germline, CDR1 GEAIGNYY and CDR2 EKD. Trimming cost V 9 bases and J 2 bases, with 33 bases left between them. The CDR3 spans 19 residues. CDR3 coding DNA: TGTGCCGGCCGGGGCCTCGGCGTACTGGAGGACCAGGGGACCGATAAACTCATCTTT. Translating gives CAGRGLGVLEDQGTDKLIF.

This clone was detected a few times. A much larger clonotype is one base distant, so this may be a read error. This chain connects TRDV2 to TRDJ1; maybe TRDD3 (5 bases). The V gene's germline CDR1 is GEAIGNYY and CDR2 EKD. The CDR3 is 19 residues long. V lost 6 bases and J 3 bases, leaving 31 bases between the germline ends. CDR3 residues: CACHPLTSGRYQGSDKLIF. CDR3 bases: TGTGCCTGTCACCCCCTCACCTCCGGGAGATACCAGGGGTCCGATAAACTCATCTTT.

The DNA for the CDR3 is TGTGCCTGTGACACCGTAGGGCTGGGGGATACGAATAAACTCATCTTT. It encodes CACDTVGLGDTNKLIF. The chain carries TRDV2 and TRDJ1; 12 bases match TRDD3. J was trimmed by 6 bases and V by 0 bases; bases with no gene match: 7. The CDR3 contains 16 residues. Germline CDR1 reads GEAIGNYY; CDR2 reads EKD.

By proportion, this clone is medium-sized (0.01 to 0.1%). Other DNA sequences within the sample encode an identical CDR3. The chain recombines TRDV2 with TRDJ1; 12 nucleotides line up with TRDD3. The ends lost 3 bases at V and 0 bases at J; junction bases unmatched: 13. The CDR3 length is 19 residues. CDR1 is GEAIGNYY and CDR2 is EKD in the germline V gene. This CDR3 is CACDELGDTYPMYTDKLIF. CDR3 nucleotides: TGTGCCTGTGACGAACTGGGGGATACATACCCGATGTACACCGATAAACTCATCTTT.

This clone showed up just a few times. This likely reflects a read error, since a far larger clone is one base away. This sample includes further DNA sequences coding for the same CDR3. The V and J genes are TRDV2 and TRDJ1, with 13 bases aligning to TRDD3. The CDR3 covers 21 residues. After removal of 3 bases from V and 0 bases from J, the junction contained 18 bases not matched to a gene. The germline V gene has CDR1 GEAIGNYY and CDR2 EKD. This CDR3 is CACDSIRGVLGDTPDTDKLIF. As DNA, the CDR3 is TGTGCCTGTGACTCTATACGCGGGGTACTGGGGGATACGCCCGACACCGATAAACTCATCTTT.